The rows below give T cell receptor beta chains drawn from one sample of a study of cytomegalovirus exposure and HLA in healthy donors. Libraries were prepared by immunoSEQ multiplex PCR; TCRdb keeps only in-frame clonotypes and omits some of them. The profile shows approximately 100,000 clones, around two thirds of them singletons. Sequencing was done on a sample of PBMCs. The receptor source for this set is a man under 40 in good health and CMV-seronegative. CDR3s include the opening cysteine and the closing phenylalanine or tryptophan. Each record gives: J gene, D gene, V gene, clone size, CDR3 protein, CDR3 DNA. The D gene is left open where the match is weak. Some rows mark clone size as missing; the rest say once, few, many or name a class of expanded clone.

>TRBJ1-1|NA|TRBV19|NA
CASSNQMNTEAFF
TGTGCCAGTAGTAATCAGATGAACACTGAAGCTTTCTTT
>TRBJ1-3|TRBD1|TRBV7-2|NA
CASSLVGRGLGNTIYF
TGTGCCAGCAGCTTAGTTGGCAGGGGGCTCGGAAACACCATATATTTT
>TRBJ1-5|NA|TRBV12-5|NA
CASGLVQAARPSNQPQHF
TGTGCTAGTGGTTTGGTACAGGCCGCCCGCCCTAGCAATCAGCCCCAGCATTTT
>TRBJ2-5|TRBD2|TRBV5-4|NA
CASSSGPGGVQETQYF
TGTGCCAGCAGCTCGGGGCCGGGAGGCGTACAAGAGACCCAGTACTTC
>TRBJ2-2|NA|TRBV2|NA
CATGQNTGELFF
TGTGCCACGGGACAGAACACCGGGGAGCTGTTTTTT
>TRBJ2-5|TRBD2|TRBV7-7|once
CASSLMLAGGPGETQYF
TGTGCTAGCAGCTTAATGTTAGCGGGGGGGCCCGGAGAGACCCAGTACTTC
>TRBJ2-7|NA|TRBV25-1|NA
CASISQGYEQYF
TGTGCCAGCATCTCTCAGGGCTACGAGCAGTACTTC
>TRBJ2-3|TRBD2|TRBV5-4|NA
CASSLPGLALSLMDTDTQYF
TGTGCCAGCAGCTTACCGGGACTAGCCCTCTCACTAATGGACACAGATACGCAGTATTTT
>TRBJ2-1|TRBD2|TRBV30|NA
CAWSRQGGYEQFF
TGTGCCTGGAGTCGGCAGGGAGGGTATGAGCAGTTCTTC
>TRBJ2-7|TRBD2|TRBV5-4|NA
CASSLTSGASSYEQYF
TGTGCCAGCAGTCTCACTAGCGGAGCAAGCTCCTACGAGCAGTACTTC
>TRBJ2-7|NA|TRBV6-1|NA
CASSDQGRVREQYF
TGTGCCAGCAGTGATCAGGGCAGGGTGCGCGAGCAGTACTTC
>TRBJ1-1|TRBD1|TRBV11-1|NA
CASSSPLGRGFGTEAFF
TGTGCCAGCAGCTCCCCCCTGGGCAGGGGGTTTGGCACTGAAGCTTTCTTT
>TRBJ1-5|NA|TRBV15|NA
CATSRDRGSNQPQHF
TGTGCCACCAGCAGAGATAGGGGGTCCAATCAGCCCCAGCATTTT
>TRBJ1-6|NA|TRBV27|NA
CASSLQGMGSPLHF
TGTGCCAGCAGTTTACAGGGTATGGGTTCACCCCTCCACTTT
>TRBJ2-7|TRBD2|TRBV5-1|NA
CASSFGLAGGSYEQYF
TGCGCCAGCAGCTTCGGACTAGCGGGAGGCTCCTACGAGCAGTACTTC
>TRBJ2-7|NA|TRBV5-4|NA
CASSSRYEQYF
TGTGCCAGCAGCTCGAGGTACGAGCAGTACTTC
>TRBJ1-1|NA|TRBV9|NA
CASSEGGGGRNTEAFF
TGTGCCAGCAGCGAAGGAGGCGGGGGAAGGAACACTGAAGCTTTCTTT
>TRBJ2-3|NA|TRBV7-2|NA
CASSWDSLTDTQYF
TGTGCCAGCAGCTGGGACTCACTCACAGATACGCAGTATTTT
>TRBJ2-7|NA|TRBV19|once
CASSILASAYYEQYF
TGTGCCAGTAGTATTTTGGCTAGCGCATACTACGAGCAGTACTTC
>TRBJ2-1|TRBD2|TRBV19|NA
CASSTGLGPYNEQFF
TGTGCCAGTAGTACAGGACTAGGGCCATACAATGAGCAGTTCTTC
>TRBJ2-3|TRBD1|TRBV4-3|NA
CASSPGQGGTQYF
TGCGCCAGCAGCCCTGGACAGGGAGGTACGCAGTATTTT
>TRBJ2-7|TRBD1|TRBV6-5|NA
CASRRGTGGSYEQYF
TGTGCCAGCAGACGCGGGACAGGGGGCTCCTACGAGCAGTACTTC
>TRBJ2-3|TRBD2|TRBV5-1|NA
CASRTLSGRTDTQYF
TGCGCCAGCAGAACCCTCAGCGGGAGGACAGATACGCAGTATTTT
>TRBJ1-2|NA|TRBV5-6|NA
CASSLEAGRGYTF
TGTGCCAGCAGCTTGGAGGCAGGGCGCGGCTACACCTTC
>TRBJ2-7|TRBD2|TRBV6-5|NA
CASSWGGIGVEQYF
TGTGCCAGCAGTTGGGGAGGGATCGGAGTCGAGCAGTACTTC
>TRBJ2-1|NA|TRBV28|NA
CASLVGGAYNEQFF
TGTGCCAGTCTTGTTGGGGGGGCGTACAATGAGCAGTTCTTC
>TRBJ2-5|NA|TRBV28|NA
CASGLGAQYF
TGTGCCAGCGGGTTAGGGGCCCAGTACTTC
>TRBJ1-5|TRBD1|TRBV19|NA
CASSRQGVNNQPQHF
TGTGCCAGTAGTAGACAGGGGGTTAACAATCAGCCCCAGCATTTT
>TRBJ2-1|TRBD2|TRBV7-2|NA
CASSLASGRYNEQFF
TGTGCCAGCAGCTTAGCTTCCGGGAGGTACAATGAGCAGTTCTTC
>TRBJ1-1|NA|TRBV6-6|NA
CASSQGQRNTEAFF
TGTGCCAGCAGCCAGGGACAACGGAACACTGAAGCCTTCTTT
>TRBJ1-1|TRBD1|TRBV30|few
CAWQRTGENTEAFF
TGTGCCTGGCAACGGACAGGCGAGAACACTGAAGCTTTCTTT
>TRBJ2-3|NA|TRBV2|few
CASSISAGSDTQYF
TGTGCCAGCAGTATATCCGCAGGGTCGGATACGCAGTATTTT
>TRBJ1-5|TRBD1|TRBV29-1|NA
CSVATGPNQPQHF
TGCAGCGTTGCGACAGGGCCTAATCAGCCCCAGCATTTT
>TRBJ2-3|NA|TRBV10-3|few
CAISESTRGGTDTQYF
TGTGCCATCAGTGAGTCGACTCGGGGAGGCACAGATACGCAGTATTTT
>TRBJ1-2|NA|TRBV28|few
CASSLAPGAYGYTF
TGTGCCAGCAGTTTGGCCCCAGGGGCCTATGGCTACACCTTC
>TRBJ1-2|TRBD1|TRBV6-5|NA
CASSLTTGNLYGYTF
TGTGCCAGCAGTCTCACGACAGGGAATCTCTATGGCTACACCTTC
>TRBJ1-6|TRBD1|TRBV6-6|NA
CASITGQLHSPLHF
TGTGCCAGCATCACGGGACAGCTCCATTCACCCCTCCACTTT
>TRBJ2-7|NA|TRBV13|NA
CASSSITYLKDPRSGEQYF
TGTGCCAGCAGCTCGATAACCTACTTAAAGGATCCACGGAGTGGTGAGCAGTATTTC
>TRBJ2-5|TRBD2|TRBV19|NA
CASSIDSGTSGNFRETQYF
TGTGCCAGTAGTATAGACTCCGGGACTAGCGGGAATTTCAGGGAGACCCAGTACTTC
>TRBJ1-5|NA|TRBV5-8|NA
CASSPGRGVQNQPQHF
TGTGCCAGCAGCCCCGGGAGGGGGGTGCAAAATCAGCCCCAGCATTTT
>TRBJ1-5|NA|TRBV6-1|few
CASSRVESNQPQHF
TGTGCCAGCAGCAGGGTCGAGAGCAATCAGCCCCAGCATTTT
>TRBJ2-3|NA|TRBV28|NA
CASSTGVWADTQYF
TGTGCCAGCAGCACGGGAGTATGGGCAGATACGCAGTATTTT
>TRBJ2-3|TRBD1|TRBV10-1|NA
CASSPGTGATDTQYF
TGCGCCAGCAGCCCCGGGACAGGGGCCACAGATACGCAGTATTTT
>TRBJ1-2|TRBD1|TRBV5-1|few
CASSLDVQGASGYTF
TGCGCCAGCAGCTTGGATGTACAGGGGGCGTCTGGCTACACCTTC
>TRBJ2-7|TRBD1|TRBV28|NA
CASRTGTPYEQYF
TGTGCCAGCAGGACAGGGACGCCCTACGAGCAGTACTTC
>TRBJ1-1|NA|TRBV10-1|NA
CASQDRQAFF
TGCGCCAGCCAAGACAGACAAGCTTTCTTT
>TRBJ2-1|NA|TRBV27|few
CASSLAGNEQFF
TGTGCCAGCAGTCTTGCGGGGAATGAGCAGTTCTTC
>TRBJ1-4|NA|TRBV4-1|NA
CASSLEEKLFF
TGCGCCAGCAGCCTCGAGGAAAAACTGTTTTTT
>TRBJ1-1|NA|TRBV10-2|NA
CASSELGAEAFF
TGCGCCAGCAGTGAGCTCGGGGCTGAAGCTTTCTTT
>TRBJ2-1|NA|TRBV20-1|NA
CSVEYEQFF
TGCAGTGTAGAGTATGAGCAGTTCTTC
>TRBJ1-1|TRBD1|TRBV5-1|NA
CASSWDRVNTEAFF
TGCGCCAGCAGCTGGGACAGGGTGAACACTGAAGCTTTCTTT
>TRBJ1-6|TRBD1|TRBV6-1|NA
CASTPNRDRPPLHF
TGTGCCAGCACCCCCAACCGGGACAGGCCACCCCTCCACTTT
>TRBJ1-1|NA|TRBV19|NA
CASSIAARGTEAFF
TGTGCCAGTAGTATAGCGGCCAGGGGAACTGAAGCTTTCTTT
>TRBJ2-7|NA|TRBV9|NA
CASSADQGLGAEQYF
TGTGCCAGCAGCGCTGACCAGGGGCTCGGGGCCGAGCAGTACTTC
>TRBJ1-1|TRBD1|TRBV6-4|NA
CASSLGAGTGEAFF
TGTGCCAGCAGTCTCGGAGCCGGGACAGGGGAAGCTTTCTTT